This passage covers 3 T cell receptor beta chains from one sample sequenced in a study of identical twins. One entry per CDR3 protein results from TCRdb running MiXCR on the 5' RACE reads. The sample holds 200,000 to 250,000 distinct CDR3 sequences, 8% to 11% seen once. The sample comprised memory T cells sorted from blood. The receptors come from a man aged 50-59 years in good health.

Regarding this clonotype: The junction does not match germline at one end; this may be a read error. The CDR3 DNA reads TGCGCCAGCAGCTTTGAAACCTATGGCTCCACCTTC. It yields the protein CASSFETYGSTF. V gene TRBV5-1 combines with J gene TRBJ1-2; D remains unclear. Germline V gives CDR1 SGHRS, CDR2 YFSETQ. This CDR3 has 12 residues.

This clonotype was recorded many times. The rearrangement uses TRBV4-3 and TRBJ1-2; D is unclear. The CDR3 is 15 amino acids. Germline loops: CDR1 LGHNA, CDR2 YSLEER. Trimming pared 0 bases from V and 4 bases from J, leaving 12 bases between. The CDR3 nucleotides read TGCGCCAGCAGCCAAGATACAGTTAACCTCTATGGCTACACCTTC. This codes for CASSQDTVNLYGYTF.

This clonotype has at least ten counts. The genes are TRBV10-3 and TRBJ2-3; D gene unclear. Deletions cut 4 bases from V and 1 base from J, with 15 bases between. The CDR3 is 16 residues long. Germline loops: CDR1 ENHRY, CDR2 SYGVKD. The CDR3, as DNA: TGTGCCATCAGTGCTACGACGGGCGCCGGCACAGATACGCAGTATTTT. Translating gives CAISATTGAGTDTQYF.